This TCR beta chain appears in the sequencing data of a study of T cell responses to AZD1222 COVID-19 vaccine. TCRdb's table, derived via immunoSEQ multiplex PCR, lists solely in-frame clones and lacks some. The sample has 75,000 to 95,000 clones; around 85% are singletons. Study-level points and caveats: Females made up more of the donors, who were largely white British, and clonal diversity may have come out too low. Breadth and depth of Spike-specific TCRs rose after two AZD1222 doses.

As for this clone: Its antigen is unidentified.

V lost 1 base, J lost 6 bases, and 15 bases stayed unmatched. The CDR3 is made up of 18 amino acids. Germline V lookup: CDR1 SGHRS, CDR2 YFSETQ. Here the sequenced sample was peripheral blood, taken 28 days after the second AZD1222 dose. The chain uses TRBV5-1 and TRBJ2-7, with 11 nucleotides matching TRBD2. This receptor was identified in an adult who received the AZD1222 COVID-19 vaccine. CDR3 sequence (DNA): TGCGCCAGCAGCTTGTTATCCCGTACTAGCGGGAGCCAGGGCGAGCAGTACTTC. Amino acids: CASSLLSRTSGSQGEQYF.